This T cell receptor beta chain emerged from a study of shared clonotypes between healthy human individuals. Study results and limitations: The sharing of roughly 5% of naive CD4 clonotypes was seen across a few donors.

Per the germline V gene, CDR1 is MNHEY and CDR2 is SMNVEV (reference sequence). This CDR3 is built from 13 residues. Trimming cost V 7 bases and J 7 bases; bases outside gene matches: 7. Splitting of each subset's genomic DNA was done evenly across several immunoSEQ plates. Only in-frame clones appear in the TCRdb table, and some are missing; sequencing was by immunoSEQ multiplex PCR. The sample shows about 600,000 clones, around 95% of them seen only once. CD45RO-negative, CCR7-selected cells formed the naive CD8 fraction, which excluded terminally differentiated effector memory CD45RA+ cells. In the case of this clone: Its specificity is unknown.

The gene calls are TRBV27 and TRBJ2-1; 7 nucleotides align to TRBD1. The clonotype originates from a woman under 40 in good health. Sequencing was done on a sample of naive CD8+ T cells sorted from blood. CDR3 region: CASNPRGWNEQFF. The CDR3 DNA follows: TGTGCCAGCAACCCCAGGGGGTGGAATGAGCAGTTCTTC.